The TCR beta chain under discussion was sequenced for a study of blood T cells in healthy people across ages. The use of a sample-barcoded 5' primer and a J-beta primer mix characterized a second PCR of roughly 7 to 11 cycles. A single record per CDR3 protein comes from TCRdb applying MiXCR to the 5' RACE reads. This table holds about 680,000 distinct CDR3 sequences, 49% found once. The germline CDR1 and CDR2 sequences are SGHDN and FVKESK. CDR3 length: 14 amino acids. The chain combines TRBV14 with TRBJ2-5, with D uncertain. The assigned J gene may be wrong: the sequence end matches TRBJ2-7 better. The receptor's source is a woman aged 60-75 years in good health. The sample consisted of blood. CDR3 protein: CASSQGWVGYEQYF. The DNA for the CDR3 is TGTGCCAGCAGCCAAGGCTGGGTCGGCTACGAGCAGTACTTC.